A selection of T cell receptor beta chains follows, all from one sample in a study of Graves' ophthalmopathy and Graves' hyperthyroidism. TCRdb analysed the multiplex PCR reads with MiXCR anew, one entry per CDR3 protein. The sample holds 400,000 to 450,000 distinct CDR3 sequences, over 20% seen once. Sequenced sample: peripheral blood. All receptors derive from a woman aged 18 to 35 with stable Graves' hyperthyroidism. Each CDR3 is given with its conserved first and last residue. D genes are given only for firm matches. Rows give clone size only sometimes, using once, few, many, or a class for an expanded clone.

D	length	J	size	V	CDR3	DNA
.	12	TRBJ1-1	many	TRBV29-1	CSVVGGDTEAFF	TGCAGCGTTGTAGGAGGGGACACTGAAGCTTTCTTT
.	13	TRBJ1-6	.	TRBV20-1	CSVGQAYNSPLHF	TGCAGTGTGGGTCAGGCGTATAATTCACCCCTCCACTTT
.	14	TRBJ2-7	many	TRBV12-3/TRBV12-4	CASSLAGQNYEQYF	TGTGCCAGCAGTTTAGCTGGACAGAACTACGAGCAGTACTTC
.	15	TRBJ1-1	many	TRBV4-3	CASSQDPRSYTEAFF	TGCGCCAGCAGCCAAGATCCTCGTTCGTACACTGAAGCTTTCTTT
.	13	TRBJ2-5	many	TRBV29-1	CSVNIGVTETQYF	TGCAGCGTTAATATTGGGGTTACGGAGACCCAGTACTTC
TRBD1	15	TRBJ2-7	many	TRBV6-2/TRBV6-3	CASSYPPGQSYEQYF	TGTGCCAGCAGTTACCCTCCGGGACAGTCCTACGAGCAGTACTTC
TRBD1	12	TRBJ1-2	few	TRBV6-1	CASMGTVYGYTF	TGTGCCAGCATGGGGACAGTCTATGGCTACACCTTC
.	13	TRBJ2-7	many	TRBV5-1	CASTRARGSEQYF	TGCGCCAGCACCAGAGCACGGGGCTCCGAGCAGTACTTC
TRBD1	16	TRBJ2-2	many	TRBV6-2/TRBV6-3	CASSYDGTGLSGELFF	TGTGCCAGCAGTTACGACGGGACAGGGTTATCCGGGGAGCTGTTTTTT
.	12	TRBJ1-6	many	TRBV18	CASSQDNSPLHF	TGTGCCAGCTCACAGGATAATTCACCCCTCCACTTT
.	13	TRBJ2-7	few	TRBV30	CACDGQPGYEQYF	TGTGCCTGCGACGGGCAACCGGGCTACGAGCAGTACTTC
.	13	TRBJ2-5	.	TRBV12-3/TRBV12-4	CASGQLDQETQYF	TGTGCCAGCGGACAGCTCGACCAAGAGACCCAGTACTTC
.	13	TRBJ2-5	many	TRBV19	CACSIDPQETQYF	TGTGCCTGTAGTATTGACCCGCAAGAGACCCAGTACTTC
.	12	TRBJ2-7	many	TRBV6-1	CASSGPNYEQYF	TGTGCCAGCAGTGGACCGAACTACGAGCAGTACTTC
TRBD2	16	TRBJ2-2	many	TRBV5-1	CASSPSGRAYTGELFF	TGCGCCAGCAGCCCTAGCGGGAGGGCGTACACCGGGGAGCTGTTTTTT
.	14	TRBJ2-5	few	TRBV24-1	CATSDAGQWETQYF	TGTGCCACCAGTGATGCGGGACAGTGGGAGACCCAGTACTTC
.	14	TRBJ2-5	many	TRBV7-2	CASSTQGMQETQYF	TGTGCCAGCAGCACACAGGGTATGCAAGAGACCCAGTACTTC
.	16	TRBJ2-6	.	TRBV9	CASSEGSLAGANVLTF	TGTGCCAGCAGCGAGGGGAGTCTTGCTGGGGCCAACGTCCTGACTTTC
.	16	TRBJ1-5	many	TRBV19	CASIPNSDRINQPQHF	TGTGCCAGTATCCCCAACTCGGACAGAATCAATCAGCCCCAGCATTTT
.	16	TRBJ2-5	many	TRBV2	CASSEWRGGGQETQYF	TGTGCCAGCAGTGAGTGGAGGGGGGGCGGTCAAGAGACCCAGTACTTC
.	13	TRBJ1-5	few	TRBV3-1	CASSQSRDQPQHF	TGTGCCAGCAGCCAATCACGAGATCAGCCCCAGCATTTT
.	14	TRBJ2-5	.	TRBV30	CAWSVGGSRKTQYF	TGTGCCTGGAGTGTAGGAGGGAGCCGGAAGACCCAGTACTTC
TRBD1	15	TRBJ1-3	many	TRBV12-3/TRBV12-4	CASSYGTGRENTIYF	TGTGCCAGCAGTTACGGGACAGGGCGGGAAAACACCATATATTTT
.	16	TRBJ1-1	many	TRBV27	CASSAPGRTPATEAFF	TGTGCCAGCAGTGCACCCGGTCGAACCCCGGCTACTGAAGCTTTCTTT
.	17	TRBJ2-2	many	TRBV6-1	CASNRATGFSATGELFF	TGTGCCAGCAATAGAGCTACAGGGTTTTCGGCCACCGGGGAGCTGTTTTTT
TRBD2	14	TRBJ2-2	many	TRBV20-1	CSALGTMGTGELFF	TGCAGTGCCCTAGGGACTATGGGAACCGGGGAGCTGTTTTTT
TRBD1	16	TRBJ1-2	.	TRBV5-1	CASSVGDRSDLYGYTF	TGCGCCAGCAGCGTAGGGGACAGGTCCGACCTCTATGGCTACACCTTC
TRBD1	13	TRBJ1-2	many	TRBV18	CASSPPGGYGYTF	TGTGCCAGCAGCCCTCCAGGGGGCTATGGCTACACCTTC
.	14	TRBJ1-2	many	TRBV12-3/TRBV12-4	CASSRPQGGYGYTF	TGTGCCAGCAGTCGCCCACAGGGAGGCTATGGCTACACCTTC
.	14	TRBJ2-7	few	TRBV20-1	CSARDQGFSYEQYF	TGCAGTGCTAGAGATCAGGGGTTCTCCTACGAGCAGTACTTC
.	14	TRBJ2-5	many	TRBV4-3	CASSQDVFQETQYF	TGCGCCAGCAGCCAAGACGTCTTCCAAGAGACCCAGTACTTC
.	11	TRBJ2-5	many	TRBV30	CAWTSLETQYF	TGTGCCTGGACTAGCCTAGAGACCCAGTACTTC
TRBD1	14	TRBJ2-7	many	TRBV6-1	CASRRTGASYEQYF	TGTGCCAGCAGACGGACAGGGGCTAGCTACGAGCAGTACTTC
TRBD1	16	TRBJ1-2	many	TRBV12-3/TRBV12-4	CASSSRQGTKDYGYTF	TGTGCCAGCAGTTCCCGACAGGGTACGAAGGACTATGGCTACACCTTC
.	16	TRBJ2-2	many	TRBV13	CASSFGRKRNTGELFF	TGTGCCAGCAGCTTTGGGAGAAAAAGGAACACCGGGGAGCTGTTTTTT
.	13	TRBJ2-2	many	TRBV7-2	CASSLDGLGRLFF	TGTGCCAGCAGCTTAGACGGACTCGGGCGGCTGTTTTTT
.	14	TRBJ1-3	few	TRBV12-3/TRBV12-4	CASSRGSSGNTIYF	TGTGCCAGCAGCCGCGGGTCCTCTGGAAACACCATATATTTT
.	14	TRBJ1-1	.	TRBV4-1	CASSRTRGYAEAFF	TGCGCCAGCAGCCGCACACGAGGGTACGCTGAAGCTTTCTTT
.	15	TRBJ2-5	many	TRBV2	CASSDLAGAQETQYF	TGTGCCAGCAGTGATTTAGCCGGGGCCCAAGAGACCCAGTACTTC
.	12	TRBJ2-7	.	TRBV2	CASGGEGYEQYF	TGTGCCAGCGGTGGTGAAGGGTACGAGCAGTACTTC
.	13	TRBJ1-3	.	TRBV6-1	CASILTVMNSIYF	TGTGCCAGCATCTTGACAGTTATGAACTCCATATATTTT
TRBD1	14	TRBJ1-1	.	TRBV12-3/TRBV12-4	CASERTGPNTEAFF	TGTGCCAGCGAGCGGACAGGCCCGAACACTGAAGCTTTCTTT
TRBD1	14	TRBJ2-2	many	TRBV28	CASSPTGYAGELFF	TGTGCCAGCAGCCCGACAGGGTACGCCGGGGAGCTGTTTTTT
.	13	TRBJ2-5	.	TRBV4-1	CASSQGRDETQYF	TGCGCCAGCAGCCAAGGCCGGGACGAGACCCAGTACTTC
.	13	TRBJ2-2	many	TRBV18	CASSPAGPGELFF	TGTGCCAGCTCACCAGCAGGACCTGGGGAGCTGTTTTTT
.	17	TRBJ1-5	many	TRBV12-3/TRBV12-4	CASSLVALGRNNQPQHF	TGTGCCAGCAGTTTAGTAGCGTTGGGACGGAACAATCAGCCCCAGCATTTT
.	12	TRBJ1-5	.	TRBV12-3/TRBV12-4	CASSRTRSDQHF	TGTGCCAGCAGCCGGACCCGATCCGACCAGCATTTT
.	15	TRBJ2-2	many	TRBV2	CASRVGGRGPGELFF	TGTGCCAGCAGGGTCGGTGGTCGAGGGCCCGGGGAGCTGTTTTTT